The rows below give T cell receptor beta chains drawn from one sample of a study of blood T cell repertoires in COVID-19. Sequenced by immunoSEQ multiplex PCR; TCRdb stores in-frame clones only, minus some. The sample has 290,000 or so clones, 91% seen once. Specimen: peripheral blood. These receptors came from a woman aged 25 to 39 with COVID-19, enrolled during active disease. The CDR3 runs from the conserved cysteine through the conserved F or W. A D gene is named only where the DNA matches it firmly. Size is stated for part of the rows, as once, few or many counts, or as a class when the clone is expanded.

- - TRBJ1-1 TRBV13 TGTGCCAGCAGCTTAACATTACAAACCGCTGAAGCTTTCTTT CASSLTLQTAEAFF
- TRBD2 TRBJ2-1 TRBV7-2 TGTGCCAGCAGCGACACTAGCGGCAGGCACAATGAGCAGTTCTTC CASSDTSGRHNEQFF
- TRBD2 TRBJ2-3 TRBV7-2 TGTGCCAGCAGCTTTACAGCGGGAATCACAGATACGCAGTATTTT CASSFTAGITDTQYF
- - TRBJ2-7 TRBV3-1/TRBV3-2 TGTGCCAGCAGCCTTACCCAACGGTCCGAGCAGTACTTC CASSLTQRSEQYF
- TRBD2 TRBJ2-5 TRBV7-8 TGTGCCAGCAGCCTTCAGACTAGCGGGAGCGAGACCCAGTACTTC CASSLQTSGSETQYF
once - TRBJ1-1 TRBV6-5 TGTGCCAGCACCCATCAGGGGCCATCTGAAGCTTTCTTT CASTHQGPSEAFF
- - TRBJ1-4 TRBV30 TGTGCCTGGAGTCCGTCGACAGCATTAAATGAAAAACTGTTTTTT CAWSPSTALNEKLFF
- - TRBJ2-7 TRBV30 TGTGCCTGGAGGCCCGGGGCGGGGTACGAGCAGTACTTC CAWRPGAGYEQYF
- - TRBJ2-1 TRBV29-1 TGCAGCGCCAGACCGACCGGGACACTTTACAATGAGCAGTTCTTC CSARPTGTLYNEQFF
once TRBD2 TRBJ2-1 TRBV5-4 TGTGCCAGCAGCTCGGGAAGTGGCCTAGCGGGAGCCTACAATGAGCAGTTCTTC CASSSGSGLAGAYNEQFF
- - TRBJ2-1 TRBV19 TGTGCCAGTAGTATAGCTGGTGGGGCAGGAAATGAGCAGTTCTTC CASSIAGGAGNEQFF
- - TRBJ2-3 TRBV20-1 TGCAGTGCGCCTATAGTGGATACGCAGTATTTT CSAPIVDTQYF
- - TRBJ1-4 TRBV3-1/TRBV3-2 TGTGCCAGCAGCCAAGATATGTATTTCGGGGGAGATGAAAAACTGTTTTTT CASSQDMYFGGDEKLFF
- TRBD1 TRBJ2-2 TRBV27 TGTGCCAGCAGTAGACCCGGGACAGGGGGCGCGGGCACCGGGGAGCTGTTTTTT CASSRPGTGGAGTGELFF
- - TRBJ2-5 TRBV5-4 TGTGCCAGCAGCTTCGGAGGGATTGGGACCCAGTACTTC CASSFGGIGTQYF
- TRBD1 TRBJ1-4 TRBV5-3 TGTGCCAGAAGGAAGGAACAGGGGTTTTGGGAAAAACTGTTTTTT CARRKEQGFWEKLFF
- TRBD1 TRBJ1-4 TRBV3-1/TRBV3-2 TGTGCCAGCAGCCAAGATCCCAGGGGGGAGGAAAAACTGTTTTTT CASSQDPRGEEKLFF
- TRBD1 TRBJ1-5 TRBV27 TGTGCCAGCAGTTGGGACAGTAATCAGCCCCAGCATTTT CASSWDSNQPQHF
few - TRBJ2-4 TRBV7-2 TGTGCCAGCAGCCCGCATCTTTTGGACATTCTAGCCAAAAACATTCAGTACTTC CASSPHLLDILAKNIQYF
- - TRBJ2-1 TRBV4-1 TGCGCCAGCAGCCAACAGGGGCTGGAGGGAGTGGGGGGGTCCTACAATGAGCAGTTCTTC CASSQQGLEGVGGSYNEQFF
- TRBD1 TRBJ2-2 TRBV28 TGTGCCAGCAGTTTGGGGACAGTTCATACCGGGGAGCTGTTTTTT CASSLGTVHTGELFF
- TRBD2 TRBJ2-7 TRBV7-2 TGTGCCAGCAGCTTAGATCCGGGACTAGCGGCCCTACCCTACGAGCAGTACTTC CASSLDPGLAALPYEQYF
- TRBD2 TRBJ2-7 TRBV11-2 TGTGCCAGCAGCTTACCACCGGGACTAGTGCACTACGAGCAGTACTTC CASSLPPGLVHYEQYF
- TRBD1 TRBJ2-7 TRBV28 TGTGCCAGCACCGGACAGGACTCCTACGAGCAGTACTTC CASTGQDSYEQYF